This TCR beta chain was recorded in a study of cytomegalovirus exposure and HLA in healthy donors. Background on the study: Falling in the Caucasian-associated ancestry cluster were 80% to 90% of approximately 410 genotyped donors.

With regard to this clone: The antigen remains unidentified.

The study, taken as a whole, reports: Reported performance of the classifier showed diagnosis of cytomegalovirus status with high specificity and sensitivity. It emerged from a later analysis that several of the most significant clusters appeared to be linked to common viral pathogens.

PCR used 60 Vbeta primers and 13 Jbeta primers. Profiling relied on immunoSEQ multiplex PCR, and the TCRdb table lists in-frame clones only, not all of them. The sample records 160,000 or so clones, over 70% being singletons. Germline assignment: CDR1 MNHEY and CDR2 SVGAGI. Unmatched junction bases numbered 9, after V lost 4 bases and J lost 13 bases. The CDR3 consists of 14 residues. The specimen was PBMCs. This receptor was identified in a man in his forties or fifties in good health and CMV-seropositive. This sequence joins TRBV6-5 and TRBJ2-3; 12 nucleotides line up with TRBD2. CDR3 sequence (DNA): TGTGCCAGCAGTTCTAGACTAGCGGGAGAGCGGGAGTATTTT. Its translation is CASSSRLAGEREYF.